Detailed here is one TCR beta chain. Its target is not known. This entry is derived from a study of shared clonotypes between healthy human individuals. Using immunoSEQ multiplex PCR, the repertoire was profiled, and TCRdb retains in-frame clones only, with some absent. The sample shows about 1.1 million clones, around three quarters of them seen only once. Findings and caveats of the study: A generally larger estimated richness was seen in naive subsets than in memory subsets.

Germline CDR1 GTSNPN, CDR2 SVGIG (reference sequence). Trimming pared 2 bases from V and 0 bases from J, leaving 14 bases between. This CDR3 comprises 16 residues. This TCR was sampled from a man between 18 and 29 years old in good health. Some clones in this sample may be carry-over from other donors' samples. The sequenced sample consisted of memory CD4+ T cells from PBMCs. Documented subset: CD45RA-negative fraction. The gene calls are TRBV30 and TRBJ1-3; D remains ambiguous. Here the CDR3 DNA reads TGTGCCTGGAGTCCCCCCGACGGCAGCTCTGGAAACACCATATATTTT. Its translation: CAWSPPDGSSGNTIYF. The variable domain in full, completed from reference TRBV30 and TRBJ1-3, reads SQTIHQWPATLVQPVGSPLSLECTVEGTSNPNLYWYRQAAGRGLQLLFYSVGIGQISSEVPQNLSASRPQDRQFILSSKKLLLSDSGFYLCAWSPPDGSSGNTIYFGEGSWLTVV.